This T cell receptor beta chain was recorded in a study of blood T cell repertoires in COVID-19. Study details: Specimens from acute and convalescent COVID-19 originated in the United States, Italy and Spain. T cells, B-cell-depleted T cells, or PBMCs provided the cDNA or gDNA that served as material.

Clones were read by immunoSEQ multiplex PCR, and TCRdb kept only the in-frame ones, dropping some. The sample holds 260,000 or so clones, roughly four fifths seen once. The CDR3 has 13 residues. Trimming removed 6 bases from V and 5 bases from J, with 13 bases in between. This TCR was recovered from a woman between 65 and 79 years old with acute or convalescent COVID-19. Sequenced material: peripheral blood. The gene calls are TRBV12-3 or TRBV12-4 and TRBJ1-1, with a weak D call TRBD1 (5 bases). The CDR3 spells CASRLQVGTEAFF. CDR3 nucleotides: TGTGCCAGCAGGTTACAGGTTGGGACTGAAGCTTTCTTT.